Detailed here is one T cell receptor beta chain. The source of the sample is a study of control samples from healthy donors and cancer patients. Looked up from germline, CDR1 is MNHEY and CDR2 is SMNVEV (reference sequence). This CDR3 is built from 15 residues. V was clipped by 0 bases and J by 5 bases, with 13 bases between them. Profiled with immunoSEQ multiplex PCR; TCRdb holds only in-frame clones, not every one. The sample includes about 150,000 clones, 93% seen only once; the top ten take 2% to 2.5%. This rearrangement joins TRBV27 to TRBJ1-2, with D unresolved. Sequencing input: blood. The clonotype originates from a man in his fifties or sixties in good health. The CDR3 here is CASSLSGSFGYGYTF. CDR3 coding DNA: TGTGCCAGCAGTTTATCGGGGAGTTTCGGGTATGGCTACACCTTC.